A single sample is the source of the 32 T cell receptor beta chains below, sequenced in a study of blood T cells in healthy people across ages. Combining a sample-barcoded 5' primer with a J-beta primer mix, a second PCR ran for roughly 7 to 12 cycles. One entry per CDR3 protein results from TCRdb running MiXCR on the 5' RACE reads. This table has roughly 900,000 distinct CDR3 sequences, under 50% appearing once. The sample was blood. The receptors were gathered from a man aged 25-45 years in good health.

This clonotype was seen only a few times. This chain uses TRBV27 with TRBJ1-5; D call uncertain. Germline V CDR1 and CDR2: MNHEY, SMNVEV (reference sequence). This CDR3 is 14 amino acids long. V lost 3 bases, J lost 0 bases, and 6 bases lay in between. In nucleotides, the CDR3 is TGTGCCAGCAGTTTTAAGGATAGCAATCAGCCCCAGCATTTT. It yields the protein CASSFKDSNQPQHF.

V usage is TRBV20-1 and J usage is TRBJ1-1; TRBD1 matches 9 bases. The CDR3 covers 17 residues. Germline V gene sequence: CDR1 DFQATT, CDR2 SNEGSKA (reference sequence). V lost 2 bases to trimming and J lost 2 bases; unmatched junction nucleotides: 12. For the CDR3, the DNA is TGCAGTGCTAGACCAAGCCCGGGACAGGGTTCCAACACTGAAGCTTTCTTT. As protein: CSARPSPGQGSNTEAFF.

The chain combines TRBV6-2 or TRBV6-3 with TRBJ1-5, with 8 positions matching TRBD1. Trimming at V came to 2 bases and at J to 7 bases, leaving 7 bases not matched to a gene. The CDR3 length is 15 residues. Germline V lookup: CDR1 MNHEY, CDR2 SVGEGT. This chain's CDR3 is CASSYIQGARQPQHF. The CDR3, as DNA: TGTGCCAGCAGTTACATCCAGGGGGCAAGACAGCCCCAGCATTTT.

CDR3 bases: TGTGCCAGCAGCGCAGAGGGGACAGGAATCTATGGCTACACCTTC. Its protein is CASSAEGTGIYGYTF. The chain couples TRBV9 to TRBJ1-2, with 8 positions matching TRBD1. The trim removed 3 bases at V and 4 bases at J, leaving 8 bases unmatched. Germline V gene data show CDR1 as SGDLS and CDR2 as YYNGEE. The length of the CDR3 is 15 residues. The entire variable domain, with the rest obtained from reference TRBV9 and TRBJ1-2, is as follows: DSGVTQTPKHLITATGQRVTLRCSPRSGDLSVYWYQQSLDQGLQFLIQYYNGEERAKGNILERFSAQQFPDLHSELNLSSLELGDSALYFCASSAEGTGIYGYTFGSGTRLTVV.

This clonotype was found a few times. The chain uses TRBV20-1 and TRBJ1-2; D remains ambiguous. The CDR3 runs 13 residues. Germline V gene data show CDR1 as DFQATT and CDR2 as SNEGSKA (reference sequence). The V end was cut by 1 base, the J end by 8 bases, with 14 bases between. Here the CDR3 reads CSARAGFGNGYTF. CDR3 DNA sequence: TGCAGTGCTAGAGCCGGCTTCGGGAACGGCTACACCTTC.

The chain carries TRBV3-1 and TRBJ2-1; 10 nucleotides match TRBD2. Germline V gene sequence: CDR1 LGHDT, CDR2 YNNKEL (reference sequence). The CDR3 runs 16 residues. V dropped 5 bases and J dropped 5; count of bases not matched to a gene: 9. The CDR3 DNA sequence: TGTGCCAGCAGCGGATCGCTAGCGGGGGTACACAATGAGCAGTTCTTC. Protein: CASSGSLAGVHNEQFF.

The chain has TRBV20-1 and TRBJ1-6; D gene ambiguous. CDR3 size: 13 residues. Trimming stripped 1 base from V and 9 bases from J, with 10 bases between. Germline assignment: CDR1 DFQATT and CDR2 SNEGSKA (reference sequence). CDR3 coding DNA: TGCAGTGCTAGAGTGGTCATGGGTTCACCCCTCCACTTT. Translation: CSARVVMGSPLHF.

The rearrangement links TRBV15 to TRBJ1-1, with D possibly matching TRBD1 (5 bases). Trimming removed 4 bases from V and 7 bases from J, with 19 bases in between. The CDR3 has 15 residues. In germline, CDR1 is LNHNV, CDR2 YYDKDF (reference sequence). The chain's CDR3 is CATSTNPGPRYEAFF. CDR3 in DNA: TGTGCCACCAGCACGAACCCGGGACCCAGGTATGAAGCTTTCTTT.

This clonotype was observed a handful of times. The J gene is TRBJ2-7, the V gene TRBV7-2, with a weak D call TRBD1 (5 bases). The V end lost 8 bases, the J end lost 4 bases, and 15 bases lay between the germline ends. Germline-derived CDR1 and CDR2 are SGHTA and FQGNSA. The CDR3 totals 13 residues. CDR3 in amino acids: CASAKTGFYEQYF. CDR3 sequence (DNA): TGTGCCAGCGCAAAAACAGGTTTTTACGAGCAGTACTTC. The variable domain in full, with the rest retrieved from reference TRBV7-2 and TRBJ2-7, is GAGVSQSPSNKVTEKGKDVELRCDPISGHTALYWYRQSLGQGLEFLIYFQGNSAPDKSGLPSDRFSAERTGGSVSTLTIQRTQQEDSAVYLCASAKTGFYEQYFGPGTRLTVT.

Worth noting for this clonotype: It may be a read error: a sequence one base away is much more abundant. This chain joins TRBV6-4 and TRBJ1-2; D not certain. CDR1 is MRHNA and CDR2 is SNTAGT in the germline V gene. This CDR3 has 15 residues. V was cut by 4 bases and J by 8 bases, with 20 bases left in between. CDR3: CASSGEGGVPWGYTF. Here the CDR3 DNA reads TGTGCCAGCAGTGGTGAGGGTGGGGTTCCTTGGGGCTACACCTTC.

The V call is TRBV5-1, the J call TRBJ2-7, with 7 nucleotides matching TRBD1. The CDR3 covers 15 residues. J lost 4 bases, V lost 4 bases, and 11 bases had no gene match. Germline CDR1 reads SGHRS; CDR2 reads YFSETQ. For the CDR3, the DNA is TGCGCCAGCAGCCCGGAAACGACAGGGCAATACGAGCAGTACTTC. Encoded protein: CASSPETTGQYEQYF. The full variable domain, rest sourced from reference TRBV5-1 and TRBJ2-7, is KAGVTQTPRYLIKTRGQQVTLSCSPISGHRSVSWYQQTPGQGLQFLFEYFSETQRNKGNFPGRFSGRQFSNSRSEMNVSTLELGDSALYLCASSPETTGQYEQYFGPGTRLTVT.

Only a few counts were recorded for this clonotype. This rearrangement joins TRBV7-8 to TRBJ2-3, with D tentatively TRBD1 (6 bases). Germline CDR1 SGHVS, CDR2 FQNEAQ. The CDR3 runs 16 residues. Deletions cut 0 bases from V and 2 bases from J, with 12 bases between. In DNA, the CDR3 is TGTGCCAGCAGCTTAGCGGTCGCAGGGGTCACAGATACGCAGTATTTT. Its translation is CASSLAVAGVTDTQYF.

This clonotype was seen more than once but under ten times. This chain uses TRBV20-1 with TRBJ2-7; weak D call: TRBD2 (5 bases). CDR1 is DFQATT and CDR2 is SNEGSKA in the germline V gene (reference sequence). V was pared by 5 bases and J by 2 bases, with 10 bases between. This CDR3 has 12 amino acids. CDR3: CSASDGTYEQYF. CDR3 sequence (DNA): TGCAGTGCTTCCGACGGGACCTACGAGCAGTACTTC.

The sample holds a few counts of this clonotype. The DNA of the CDR3 is TGTGCCAGCAGTTTATTATCCGAGGACCTTATCTCCTACGAGCAGTACTTC. Encoded protein: CASSLLSEDLISYEQYF. This chain uses TRBV28 with TRBJ2-7, with D uncertain. Looked up from germline, CDR1 is MDHEN and CDR2 is SYDVKM. Trimming removed 1 base from V and 0 bases from J, with 16 bases in between. CDR3 length: 17 amino acids. Full variable domain (remainder filled in from reference TRBV28 and TRBJ2-7): DVKVTQSSRYLVKRTGEKVFLECVQDMDHENMFWYRQDPGLGLRLIYFSYDVKMKEKGDIPEGYSVSREKKERFSLILESASTNQTSMYLCASSLLSEDLISYEQYFGPGTRLTVT.

The chain joins TRBV5-4 to TRBJ1-2, with TRBD1 as a possible D gene (5 bases). The CDR3 spans 16 residues. CDR1 and CDR2 (germline): SGHNT, YYREEE (reference sequence). V dropped 4 bases and J dropped 2 bases, with 18 bases sitting between them. The CDR3 region has the DNA TGTGCCAGCAGCACAAAAGGGGCAGAGTTCAACTATGGCTACACCTTC. Its protein product is CASSTKGAEFNYGYTF.

The chain joins TRBV3-1 to TRBJ1-6; 7 bases are shared with TRBD1. Trimming at V came to 4 bases and at J to 7 bases, leaving 1 base not matched to a gene. This CDR3 region has 13 residues. Looked up from germline, CDR1 is LGHDT and CDR2 is YNNKEL (reference sequence). The CDR3 DNA follows: TGTGCCAGCAGCCGGACAGGCAATTCACCCCTCCACTTT. It translates to CASSRTGNSPLHF.

Turning to this clonotype: A much more abundant neighbour one base away suggests this may be a read error. CDR3: CASNLRNSYEQYF. As DNA, the CDR3 is TGTGCCAGCAACTTGAGGAACTCCTACGAGCAGTACTTC. The chain carries TRBV13 and TRBJ2-5; D is ambiguous. The last part of the DNA fits TRBJ2-7 better; the J call may be wrong. This CDR3 region has 13 residues. The germline CDR1 and CDR2 sequences are PRHDT and FYEKMQ (reference sequence).

The chain links TRBV5-6 to TRBJ2-1, with D possibly being TRBD2 (6 bases). V lost 1 base, J lost 8 bases, and 16 bases lay in between. The CDR3 is made up of 15 amino acids. Germline CDR1 reads SGHDT; CDR2 reads YYEEEE. The DNA for the CDR3 is TGTGCCAGCAGCTTGTCCCGGGGGAGGCGGGATGAGCAGTTCTTC. Its protein product is CASSLSRGRRDEQFF.

The chain carries TRBV6-6 and TRBJ2-1, with D unresolved. Trimming pared 5 bases from V and 0 bases from J, leaving 14 bases between. CDR1 and CDR2 from the germline V gene are MNHNY and SVGAGI (reference sequence). This CDR3 is built from 16 residues. The CDR3 sequence is CASSRPGSFSYNEQFF. The CDR3 nucleotides are TGTGCCAGCAGTCGCCCTGGGTCATTCTCCTACAATGAGCAGTTCTTC.

The chain joins TRBV15 to TRBJ2-7; D tentatively reads TRBD1 or TRBD2 (6 bases each). V lost 0 bases and J 2 bases, leaving 11 bases between the germline ends. This CDR3 is built from 15 residues. CDR1 and CDR2 from the germline V gene are LNHNV and YYDKDF (reference sequence). CDR3 DNA: TGTGCCACCAGCAGAGATCCCGGGGGCCCCTACGAGCAGTACTTC. Protein product: CATSRDPGGPYEQYF.

The chain uses TRBV20-1 and TRBJ2-7; 7 nucleotides line up with TRBD2. CDR1 and CDR2 (germline): DFQATT, SNEGSKA (reference sequence). J gave up 1 base and V 5 bases, and 8 bases lay outside the gene matches. This CDR3 spans 14 amino acids. Written as DNA, the CDR3 is TGCAGTGCTGGTAGGGGACTAAATTCCTACGAGCAGTACTTC. The encoded protein is CSAGRGLNSYEQYF.

V is TRBV7-2 and J is TRBJ1-2, with 9 bases lining up with TRBD1. Germline V gives CDR1 SGHTA, CDR2 FQGNSA. V dropped 2 bases and J dropped 7; count of bases not matched to a gene: 14. The CDR3 is made up of 17 amino acids. The chain's CDR3 is CASSLPLILQGAPGYTF. DNA of the CDR3: TGTGCCAGCAGCTTACCACTAATTTTACAGGGGGCTCCTGGCTACACCTTC. Full variable domain (remainder filled in from reference TRBV7-2 and TRBJ1-2): GAGVSQSPSNKVTEKGKDVELRCDPISGHTALYWYRQSLGQGLEFLIYFQGNSAPDKSGLPSDRFSAERTGGSVSTLTIQRTQQEDSAVYLCASSLPLILQGAPGYTFGSGTRLTVV.

V usage is TRBV19 and J usage is TRBJ2-1; 7 nucleotides agree with TRBD2. The CDR3 has 13 residues. Germline V gene sequence: CDR1 LNHDA, CDR2 SQIVND (reference sequence). DNA of the CDR3: TGTGGGGCGGGGGAGCCCTCCTACAATGAGCAGTTCTTC. Translating gives CGAGEPSYNEQFF.

This clonotype was seen a handful of times. CDR3 DNA: TGTGCCAGCAGCCAAGAGGCTCAGCCCCAGCATTTT. Amino acids: CASSQEAQPQHF. V gene TRBV3-1 combines with J gene TRBJ1-5, with unresolved D. The germline V gene encodes CDR1 LGHDT and CDR2 YNNKEL (reference sequence). The CDR3 runs 12 residues. V was clipped by 0 bases and J by 6 bases, with 3 bases between them.

The V gene is TRBV11-2, the J gene TRBJ2-1; TRBD2 aligns across 12 bases. The J segment lost 5 bases and the V segment lost 5 bases, leaving 7 bases of the junction unmatched. The CDR3 is made up of 16 amino acids. From germline, CDR1 is SGHAT and CDR2 FQNNGV. CDR3 sequence (DNA): TGTGCCAGCAGCGCCTTACTAGCGGGGGGTCACAATGAGCAGTTCTTC. Its protein is CASSALLAGGHNEQFF.

This clonotype was counted at least ten times. V and J are TRBV27 and TRBJ2-7; D may be TRBD1 or TRBD2 (5 bases each). V dropped 2 bases and J dropped 6 bases, with 20 bases sitting between them. The germline V gene has CDR1 MNHEY and CDR2 SMNVEV (reference sequence). CDR3 length: 16 residues. CDR3 loop: CASSLATRDQRSEQYF. In DNA, the CDR3 is TGTGCCAGCAGTTTAGCGACCCGGGACCAGCGTTCCGAGCAGTACTTC.

CDR3 amino acids: CSADSETDQPQHF. The CDR3 DNA reads TGCAGTGCTGACAGTGAAACCGATCAGCCCCAGCATTTT. This chain joins TRBV20-1 and TRBJ1-5, with D possibly TRBD1 on 5 matching bases. The length of the CDR3 is 13 residues. Trimming cost V 5 bases and J 5 bases, with 13 bases left between them. Germline CDR1 and CDR2: DFQATT and SNEGSKA (reference sequence).

The V and J genes are TRBV7-2 and TRBJ2-7; possibly TRBD2 for D (6 bases). The J call could be wrong; TRBJ2-5 is a better fit for the DNA end. Germline loops: CDR1 SGHTA, CDR2 FQGNSA. This CDR3 is 12 amino acids long. DNA for the CDR3: TGTGCCAGCAGCCCTTGGGGGGTGACCCAGTACTTC. It codes for CASSPWGVTQYF.

The chain employs TRBV20-1 and TRBJ2-5; 8 bases match TRBD2. The DNA matches TRBJ2-7 better at its end, which makes the J call doubtful. Germline V gene data show CDR1 as DFQATT and CDR2 as SNEGSKA (reference sequence). This CDR3 comprises 13 residues. CDR3 nucleotides: TGCAGTGCTCGGGGGGGCGGGGAAAACGAGCAGTACTTC. It codes for CSARGGGENEQYF.

This chain links TRBV7-3 with TRBJ1-6; 8 nucleotides agree with TRBD1. Germline CDR1 is SGHTA and CDR2 is FQGTGA. Germline trimming cut 3 bases from V and 10 bases from J; bases unmatched to any gene: 8. The CDR3 is 15 amino acids. The CDR3 sequence is CASSLGDRGVSPLHF. The CDR3 DNA sequence: TGTGCCAGCAGCTTGGGTGACAGGGGAGTGTCACCCCTCCACTTT.

A note on this clonotype: Just one base apart from a much larger clone, this may be a read error. The V and J genes are TRBV12-3 or TRBV12-4 and TRBJ2-1; 7 bases line up with TRBD1. The CDR3 is made up of 16 amino acids. With V trimmed by 6 bases and J by 4 bases, 12 bases remained unmatched. The DNA of the CDR3 is TGTGCCAGCAGACCAAGAGGGACAGAGGGGTACAATGAGCAGTTCTTC. Its translation is CASRPRGTEGYNEQFF.

This clonotype was detected only once. This chain uses TRBV7-9 with TRBJ2-1; 7 nucleotides agree with TRBD1. The end of the DNA aligns better with TRBJ2-7, so the J call may be wrong. This CDR3 contains 16 residues. Per germline, CDR1 SEHNR and CDR2 FQNEAQ (reference sequence). The chain's CDR3 is CASSLLGQTLYNEQYF. CDR3 in DNA: TGTGCCAGCAGCCTCCTGGGACAGACTCTTTACAATGAGCAGTACTTC.